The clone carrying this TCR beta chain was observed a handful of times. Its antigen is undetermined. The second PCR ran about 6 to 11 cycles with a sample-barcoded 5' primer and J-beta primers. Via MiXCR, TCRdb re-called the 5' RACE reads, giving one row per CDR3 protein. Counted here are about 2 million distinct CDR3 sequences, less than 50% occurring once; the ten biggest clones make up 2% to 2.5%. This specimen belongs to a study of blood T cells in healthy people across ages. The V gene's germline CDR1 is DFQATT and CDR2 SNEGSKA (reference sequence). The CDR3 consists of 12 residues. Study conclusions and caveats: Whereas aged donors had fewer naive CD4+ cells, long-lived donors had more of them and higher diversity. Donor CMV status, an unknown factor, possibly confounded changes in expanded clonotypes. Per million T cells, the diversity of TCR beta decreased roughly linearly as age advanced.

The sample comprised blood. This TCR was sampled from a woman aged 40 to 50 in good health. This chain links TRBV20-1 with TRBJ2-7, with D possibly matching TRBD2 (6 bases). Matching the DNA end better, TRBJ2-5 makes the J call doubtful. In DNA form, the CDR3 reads TGCAGTCCTAAACGGGGGAGAGAGACCCAGTACTTC. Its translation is CSPKRGRETQYF.